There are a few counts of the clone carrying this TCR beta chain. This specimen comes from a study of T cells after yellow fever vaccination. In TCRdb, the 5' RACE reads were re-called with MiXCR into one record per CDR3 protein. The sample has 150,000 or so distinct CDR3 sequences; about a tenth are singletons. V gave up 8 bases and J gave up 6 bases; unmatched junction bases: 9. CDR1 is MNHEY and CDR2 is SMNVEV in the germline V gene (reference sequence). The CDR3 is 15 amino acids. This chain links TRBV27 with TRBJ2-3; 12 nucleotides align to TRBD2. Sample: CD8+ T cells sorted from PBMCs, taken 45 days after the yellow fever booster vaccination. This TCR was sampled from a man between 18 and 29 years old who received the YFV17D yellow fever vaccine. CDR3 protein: CASGRTSGDWDTQYF. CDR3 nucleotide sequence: TGTGCCAGCGGTAGGACTAGCGGGGATTGGGATACGCAGTATTTT.